What follows are 26 T cell receptor beta chains derived from one specimen sequenced in a study of T cells in severe cutaneous drug reactions. TCR subtype-specific primers in iRepertoire multiplex PCR prepared libraries for bulk and single-cell sequencing. No DNA is given; TCRdb re-called the multiplex PCR reads and lists each CDR3 protein once. The ten top clones account for roughly 30%, within a sample of thousands of distinct CDR3 sequences. The patients sequenced had a carbamazepine-induced Stevens-Johnson syndrome or toxic epidermal necrolysis reaction. Sequencing was performed on cells from a skin blister. The source of these receptors is a human donor with toxic epidermal necrolysis, a severe cutaneous drug reaction.

The rearrangement uses TRBV30 and TRBJ1-1; as DNA is missing, the TRBD1 call by TCRdb cannot be tested. Germline values: CDR1 GTSNPN, CDR2 SVGIG (reference sequence). The CDR3 consists of 13 residues. The CDR3 protein is CAWRGTGVTEAFF.

The chain links TRBV20-1 to TRBJ2-7; absent DNA, TCRdb's TRBD1 call cannot be checked. The germline V gene encodes CDR1 DFQATT and CDR2 SNEGSKA (reference sequence). This CDR3 spans 14 amino acids. CDR3 residues: CSAGWTGGSYEQYF.

The rearrangement uses TRBV13 and TRBJ2-7; the D call of TRBD1 rests on TCRdb alone, since no DNA is present to check it. CDR3 size: 15 residues. CDR1 is PRHDT, CDR2 FYEKMQ, per germline (reference sequence). CDR3 region: CASSDGTAKVYEQYF. The full variable domain, with the rest looked up from reference TRBV13 and TRBJ2-7, is AAGVIQSPRHLIKEKRETATLKCYPIPRHDTVYWYQQGPGQDPQFLISFYEKMQSDKGSIPDRFSAQQFSDYHSELNMSSLELGDSALYFCASSDGTAKVYEQYFGPGTRLTVT.

The chain couples TRBV4-1 to TRBJ2-5. Germline assignment: CDR1 MGHRA and CDR2 YSYEKL. The CDR3 contains 14 residues. CDR3 region: CASSQPRIGETQYF.

J is TRBJ1-5 and V is TRBV9; the TRBD1 assignment by TCRdb is unverifiable without DNA. Germline values: CDR1 SGDLS, CDR2 YYNGEE. The CDR3 has 14 residues. The CDR3 sequence: CASSGRGVNQPQHF. The complete variable domain, with remaining parts taken from reference TRBV9 and TRBJ1-5, reads DSGVTQTPKHLITATGQRVTLRCSPRSGDLSVYWYQQSLDQGLQFLIQYYNGEERAKGNILERFSAQQFPDLHSELNLSSLELGDSALYFCASSGRGVNQPQHFGDGTRLSIL.

V is TRBV28 and J is TRBJ1-5; the D call from TCRdb, TRBD1, cannot be confirmed without DNA. Germline V gene data show CDR1 as MDHEN and CDR2 as SYDVKM. The CDR3 is made up of 16 amino acids. Here the CDR3 reads CASSLLGEWGNQPQHF.

The V gene is TRBV15, the J gene TRBJ2-6; TCRdb's D call, TRBD1, is unchecked because there is no DNA. CDR1 is LNHNV, CDR2 YYDKDF, per germline (reference sequence). The length of the CDR3 is 17 residues. The CDR3 region is CATSSGTVDFGANVLTF.

V gene TRBV29-1 combines with J gene TRBJ2-2; without DNA, the TCRdb call of TRBD1 cannot be checked. This CDR3 contains 12 residues. The germline gives CDR1 SQVTM, CDR2 ANQGSEA. CDR3 sequence reads: CSVERGNGELFF.

J is TRBJ2-7 and V is TRBV13; TCRdb calls TRBD2, which cannot be checked without DNA. The germline CDR1 and CDR2 sequences are PRHDT and FYEKMQ (reference sequence). The CDR3 sequence is 17 residues long. CDR3 loop: CASSLAASGRLSSEQYF.

The genes are TRBV28 and TRBJ1-2. CDR3 size: 12 residues. The germline V gene has CDR1 MDHEN and CDR2 SYDVKM. The CDR3 sequence is CASSLISDGYTF.

V gene TRBV28 combines with J gene TRBJ1-1. The germline V gene encodes CDR1 MDHEN and CDR2 SYDVKM. The CDR3 runs 13 residues. This CDR3 is CASSLTVNTEAFF.

The chain combines TRBV6-5 with TRBJ2-7; TCRdb calls TRBD1, which cannot be checked without DNA. The CDR3 has 14 residues. Germline V gene lookup returns CDR1 MNHEY and CDR2 SVGAGI. The CDR3: CASSYSVRDYEQYF.

This rearrangement joins TRBV12-3 or TRBV12-4 to TRBJ1-2. The CDR3 sequence is 12 residues long. This CDR3 is CASSLAGYGYTF.

This chain joins TRBV18 and TRBJ1-1; TCRdb designates TRBD1, a call that cannot be tested without DNA. The CDR3 has 14 amino acids. The germline CDR1 and CDR2 sequences are KGHSH and LQKENI. CDR3 loop: CASSPTRGTDEAFF. Complete variable domain (other parts from reference TRBV18 and TRBJ1-1): NAGVMQNPRHLVRRRGQEARLRCSPMKGHSHVYWYRQLPEEGLKFMVYLQKENIIDESGMPKERFSAEFPKEGPSILRIQQVVRGDSAAYFCASSPTRGTDEAFFGQGTRLTVV.

V is TRBV27 and J is TRBJ2-3; the D call of TRBD2 rests on TCRdb alone, since no DNA is present to check it. This CDR3 has 15 amino acids. Germline CDR1 reads MNHEY; CDR2 reads SMNVEV (reference sequence). The CDR3 spells CASSPGLAETDTQYF.

V usage is TRBV27 and J usage is TRBJ2-3. CDR1 MNHEY and CDR2 SMNVEV come from the germline V gene (reference sequence). The CDR3 extends over 11 amino acids. CDR3 in amino acids: CASIGSDTQYF.

The chain uses TRBV13 and TRBJ2-7. CDR1 is PRHDT, CDR2 FYEKMQ, per germline (reference sequence). The CDR3 contains 14 residues. CDR3 residues: CASSLTESSHEQYF.

The J gene is TRBJ2-7, the V gene TRBV4-3. The CDR3 has 15 amino acids. Germline V CDR1 and CDR2: LGHNA, YSLEER. This CDR3 reads CASSQDHGEYYEQYF.

The V and J genes are TRBV28 and TRBJ1-5. CDR1 is MDHEN, CDR2 SYDVKM, per germline. The CDR3 has 13 residues. This CDR3 is CASSLQANQPQHF.

The rearrangement uses TRBV28 and TRBJ1-2. The CDR3 sequence is 13 residues long. The germline V gene has CDR1 MDHEN and CDR2 SYDVKM. Here the CDR3 reads CASSLSVYYGYTF.

This sequence joins TRBV13 and TRBJ2-1; TCRdb names TRBD2, which stays unverified in the absence of DNA. CDR3 size: 15 residues. Looked up from germline, CDR1 is PRHDT and CDR2 is FYEKMQ (reference sequence). The CDR3 protein is CASSLAVSGRDEQFF.

The genes are TRBV27 and TRBJ1-1. The V gene's germline CDR1 is MNHEY and CDR2 SMNVEV (reference sequence). CDR3 length: 13 residues. The CDR3: CASSLGLNTEAFF.

The chain has TRBV20-1 and TRBJ2-4. In germline, CDR1 is DFQATT, CDR2 SNEGSKA (reference sequence). CDR3 length equals 12 residues. CDR3 protein: CSARGLADIQYF.

This chain joins TRBV6-6 and TRBJ2-5; TCRdb picks TRBD1, but there is no DNA to check that call. The CDR3 has 16 residues. Germline CDR1 and CDR2: MNHNY and SVGAGI (reference sequence). The CDR3 is CASSYSGQGSGETQYF.

This clonotype counts as large by frequency. V gene TRBV6-2 or TRBV6-3 combines with J gene TRBJ2-7. This CDR3 is 12 amino acids long. From germline, CDR1 is MNHEY and CDR2 SVGEGT. CDR3 sequence: CASSYSRYEQYF.

The V and J genes are TRBV29-1 and TRBJ2-7; TCRdb returns TRBD1, unconfirmable since there is no DNA. The CDR3 has 12 residues. Looked up from germline, CDR1 is SQVTM and CDR2 is ANQGSEA. This CDR3 reads CSVQGQTYEQYF.